Described below is a single T cell receptor beta chain sequence and its context. Its antigen is still unknown. No clone much larger than this one lies a single base away; base qualities are absent. The time point label here, explained by the study, means: pretreatment peripheral blood. A total of 25 to 35 patients with locally advanced or metastatic urothelial carcinoma, treated at Memorial Sloan Kettering on a trial protocol, made up the cohort. Peripheral blood mononuclear cells were collected from each patient pretreatment and during treatment, giving between 1 and 8 total time points per patient. The Qiagen DNeasy Blood extraction kit was used to purify genomic DNA from total PBMCs and from tumor samples. Collected pretreatment and during treatment, PBMCs were isolated and stored as previously described. From cysteine to phenylalanine, the CDR3 is 16 amino acids long. The only DNA kept is the CDR3, 48 bases in frame from the first base. CDR1 and CDR2 (MDHEN, SYDVKM) derive from the germline V gene. The germline ends are 18 bases apart after V is trimmed by 5 bases and J by 4 bases.

The source of the sample is a study of PD-L1 blockade in urothelial cancer (dated by TCRdb to about 2017). Study-wide context: Every patient began therapy in about 2014 and was given atezolizumab 1,200 mg intravenously every 3 weeks. Blood samples were analyzed at two time points: 3 weeks after treatment start (second dose) and 6 weeks after treatment start. Pretreatment tumor samples, along with matched peripheral blood collected serially before and after atezolizumab treatment, underwent TCR sequencing. A median of roughly 140,000 T cells and roughly 80,000 unique TCRs was obtained from blood samples, and a median clonality of roughly 0.082 was observed. In the same patients, whole exome sequencing and RNA sequencing of pretreatment tumors were performed in addition to TCR sequencing. Somatic, immune and clinical correlates of response to PD-L1 blockade with atezolizumab in urothelial cancer were the focus of an exploratory multi-omic analysis. An ECOG performance status of 0 or 1 was recorded for the patients, and 0 to 3 prior chemotherapy regimens had been received by the patients. Nine patients achieved durable clinical benefit and roughly 20 did not. Over 28 patients had pretreatment blood TCR-seq, some 24 had at least one posttreatment blood collection, and some 24 had tumor TCR-seq. Progression-free survival longer than 6 months counted as durable clinical benefit, and TCR features were additionally tested against both progression-free and overall survival. About 90% of the roughly 29 patients were identified as males with urothelial cancer of bladder origin, and a prior smoking history was reported by 18 of 29 patients.

Overall study results and their limits: Patients with durable benefit showed greater expansion of tumor-associated TCR clones in peripheral blood 3 weeks after starting treatment (n ≈ 21, p = 0.022). Improved progression-free and overall survival was associated with having pretreatment peripheral blood TCR clonality below the median. Because the sample size was small (n of about 29) and many exploratory analyses were performed, the results are intended to be hypothesis-generating.

Synthetic TCR analog templates were spiked into each PCR to estimate absolute template abundance from read counts. The immunoSEQ assay was used to amplify TCRbeta CDR3 regions from genomic DNA with bias-controlled V and J gene primers. Sequencing of rearranged TCRbeta segments was performed at approximately 20X coverage. As for how the authors treated the data: Clustering was used to correct sequencing errors, and CDR3s were annotated against IMGT so that V, D and J genes could be assigned. Downstream analyses used only productive TCRbeta rearrangements, leaving out any out-of-frame or stop-codon sequences. To compute clonality, Shannon entropy was normalized by the log of the number of unique productive sequences and then subtracted from one. Clones differing between time points or between blood and tumor were identified by Fisher's exact test with Benjamini-Hochberg correction at adjusted p below 0.01. TCRdb took over this immuneACCESS table, retaining in-frame rearrangements with V and J assigned. Such tables are incomplete; in checked studies, under half of the missing clones stem from an unresolved V gene, and the remainder is unexplained. Clonal size and the V and J genes are those of that table, whereas D and trimming came from the DNA. This sample lists 58,000 or so clones; roughly 79% were detected once. 3.2% of the sample rests with the top ten.

The specimen was PBMCs, collected around atezolizumab (anti-PD-L1) treatment. The TCR originated in a man aged 65 to 79 with urothelial cancer. The rearranged chain carries TRBV28 and TRBJ1-5; TRBD1 is a weak D gene call, 6 bases matching. The sequenced DNA is TGTGCCAGCAGTGGGGCTGGGGGCGATGGAAATCAGCCCCAGCATTTT. Its amino acids are CASSGAGGDGNQPQHF.